The 24 T cell receptor beta chains below were found in one sample sequenced in a study of blood T cell repertoires in COVID-19. The assay was immunoSEQ multiplex PCR, and TCRdb's table has in-frame clones only and misses some. The sample includes about 230,000 clones, approximately 90% of them seen just once. Sequencing was done on a sample of PBMCs or T cells enriched from blood (not recorded which). These receptors were obtained from a woman between 40 and 50 years old with acute COVID-19.

The J gene is TRBJ2-1, the V gene TRBV5-1; D gene unclear. V was cut by 0 bases and J by 12 bases, with 10 bases left in between. The germline V gene has CDR1 SGHRS and CDR2 YFSETQ. The CDR3 runs 12 residues. The CDR3 sequence: CASSLELTGQFF. The CDR3 DNA is TGCGCCAGCAGCTTGGAGCTTACCGGGCAGTTCTTC.

This clone was counted once. The chain employs TRBV10-1 and TRBJ2-7; TRBD1 matches at 9 bases. Per germline, CDR1 WNHNN and CDR2 SYGVQD (reference sequence). The CDR3 has 17 residues. V shed 1 base and J 3 bases; nucleotides not matched to a gene: 10. Here the CDR3 DNA reads TGCGCCAGCAGTGAGTGGGAAAATCGGGACAGGGACTACGAGCAGTACGTC. It is translated as CASSEWENRDRDYEQYV.

This chain joins TRBV7-2 and TRBJ1-1; D not certain. Germline lookup yields CDR1 SGHTA and CDR2 FQGNSA. The V and J ends lost 1 base and 3 bases respectively, with 9 bases between them. The length of the CDR3 is 14 residues. Here the CDR3 DNA reads TGTGCCAGCAGCTTAGGGGCTCCTTACACTGAAGCTTTCTTT. Translating gives CASSLGAPYTEAFF.

V usage is TRBV7-9 and J usage is TRBJ1-3; 7 nucleotides match TRBD1. The CDR3 is 17 amino acids. The J segment lost 0 bases and the V segment lost 2 bases, leaving 7 bases of the junction unmatched. CDR1 and CDR2 (germline): SEHNR, FQNEAQ (reference sequence). CDR3 bases: TGTGCCAGCAGCTTAACGAGACAGGGAGTCTCTGGAAACACCATATATTTT. Translation: CASSLTRQGVSGNTIYF.

This chain joins TRBV19 and TRBJ2-7; TRBD2 matches at 9 bases. Germline lookup yields CDR1 LNHDA and CDR2 SQIVND (reference sequence). This CDR3 contains 15 residues. V lost 1 base, J lost 2 bases, and 3 bases stayed unmatched. The CDR3 reads CASSIVGGGAYEQYF. CDR3 nucleotides: TGTGCCAGTAGTATAGTAGGCGGGGGGGCCTACGAGCAGTACTTC. Combining the CDR3 with reference TRBV19 and TRBJ2-7 gives the whole variable domain DGGITQSPKYLFRKEGQNVTLSCEQNLNHDAMYWYRQDPGQGLRLIYYSQIVNDFQKGDIAEGYSVSREKKESFPLTVTSAQKNPTAFYLCASSIVGGGAYEQYFGPGTRLTVT.

This chain connects TRBV9 to TRBJ2-3; 11 nucleotides agree with TRBD2. In germline, CDR1 is SGDLS, CDR2 YYNGEE. The CDR3 length is 17 residues. Germline trimming cut 0 bases from V and 3 bases from J; bases unmatched to any gene: 6. The CDR3 DNA reads TGTGCCAGCAGCGTAGTAGCGGGGGGGTTTGGTACAGATACGCAGTATTTT. This encodes CASSVVAGGFGTDTQYF.

In its sample, this clone was seen a few times. The chain couples TRBV7-6 to TRBJ2-1; 9 positions match TRBD2. The CDR3 spans 14 residues. V shed 4 bases, J shed 5 bases, and the junction held 3 bases outside the gene matches. Per germline, CDR1 SGHVS and CDR2 FNYEAQ. The CDR3 DNA sequence: TGTGCCAGCAGCTCTAGCGGGAAGGACAATGAGCAGTTCTTC. Amino acids: CASSSSGKDNEQFF.

This clone has just one count. The chain couples TRBV11-2 to TRBJ1-2, with TRBD1 matching over 9 bases. Germline V gene sequence: CDR1 SGHAT, CDR2 FQNNGV. Trimming cost V 5 bases and J 7 bases; bases outside gene matches: 8. There are 14 residues in the CDR3. The CDR3 region is CASSHPGQGIGYTF. The CDR3 nucleotides read TGTGCCAGCAGCCATCCGGGACAGGGAATTGGCTACACCTTC.

The rearrangement joins TRBV21-1 to TRBJ1-2; the tabulated D call, TRBD1, remains unverified against the DNA. TRBV21-1 is a pseudogene segment. The CDR3 has 14 residues. CDR3 region: CASSKESGYYGYTF. Here the CDR3 DNA reads TGTGCCAGCAGCAAAGAGTCAGGGTACTATGGCTACACCTTC.

The rearrangement links TRBV5-4 to TRBJ1-3, with D unclear. V was cut by 0 bases and J by 2 bases, with 18 bases left in between. Germline CDR1 is SGHNT and CDR2 is YYREEE (reference sequence). The CDR3 spans 18 residues. CDR3 in amino acids: CASSLGTFGEKAGNTIYF. For the CDR3, the DNA is TGTGCCAGCAGCTTGGGGACCTTCGGGGAGAAAGCTGGAAACACCATATATTTT.

The V and J genes are TRBV2 and TRBJ2-2, with D possibly matching TRBD1 (5 bases). CDR3 length: 15 amino acids. V lost 6 bases to trimming and J lost 0 bases, with 11 bases between them. CDR1 SNHLY and CDR2 FYNNEI come from the germline V gene. This CDR3 is CASRERQPNTGELFF. The CDR3 coding sequence is TGTGCCAGCAGAGAGAGACAGCCGAACACCGGGGAGCTGTTTTTT.

This chain uses TRBV18 with TRBJ1-5; 11 positions agree with TRBD1. With V trimmed by 6 bases and J by 7 bases, 2 bases remained unmatched. CDR1 is KGHSH and CDR2 is LQKENI in the germline V gene. This CDR3 region has 13 residues. The CDR3 sequence: CASSGTGGQPQHF. CDR3 coding DNA: TGTGCCAGCTCGGGGACAGGGGGGCAGCCCCAGCATTTT.

The chain carries TRBV19 and TRBJ2-1; TRBD2 might be the D (6 bases). The germline CDR1 and CDR2 sequences are LNHDA and SQIVND (reference sequence). The CDR3 length is 15 residues. V lost 5 bases to trimming and J lost 0 bases, with 11 bases between them. In DNA form, the CDR3 reads TGTGCCAGTAGTGTTATAGCGGTCTCCTACAATGAGCAGTTCTTC. Translation: CASSVIAVSYNEQFF.

This clone was seen a few times. This sample includes further DNA sequences coding for the same CDR3. The chain couples TRBV19 to TRBJ2-1, with D perhaps TRBD1 (6 bases). From germline, CDR1 is LNHDA and CDR2 SQIVND (reference sequence). This CDR3 has 15 amino acids. V shed 6 bases and J shed 0 bases, with 12 bases lying between them. The CDR3, as DNA: TGTGCCAGTAGAGTAGACAGGAGCTCCTACAATGAGCAGTTCTTC. Protein: CASRVDRSSYNEQFF.

V usage is TRBV20-1 and J usage is TRBJ2-5, with a possible D match to TRBD1 (5 bases). V lost 2 bases to trimming and J lost 5 bases, with 6 bases between them. The CDR3 sequence is 11 residues long. Germline assignment: CDR1 DFQATT and CDR2 SNEGSKA (reference sequence). The CDR3 nucleotides are TGCAGTGCTAGACAGGGTGAGACCCAGTACTTC. Its protein product is CSARQGETQYF.

The chain carries TRBV10-3 and TRBJ1-6; no definite D call. CDR3 length: 15 residues. Germline CDR1 and CDR2: ENHRY and SYGVKD. V gave up 0 bases and J gave up 9 bases, with 12 bases separating them. In nucleotides, the CDR3 is TGTGCCATCAGTGAGTCAGTACTTGGCGGTTCACCCCTCCACTTT. Translating it yields CAISESVLGGSPLHF.

This rearrangement joins TRBV7-2 to TRBJ2-1; TRBD2 matches at 8 bases. Germline V gene sequence: CDR1 SGHTA, CDR2 FQGNSA. CDR3 length equals 15 residues. V lost 6 bases, J lost 3 bases, and 7 bases stayed unmatched. The CDR3 here is CASSLTSAVYNEQFF. The CDR3 coding sequence is TGTGCCAGCAGTCTGACTAGCGCTGTCTACAATGAGCAGTTCTTC.

The chain is built from TRBV7-2 and TRBJ1-6, with D perhaps TRBD1 (6 bases). The CDR3 spans 14 residues. V was pared by 2 bases and J by 10 bases, with 12 bases between. Germline CDR1 SGHTA, CDR2 FQGNSA. The CDR3, as DNA: TGTGCCAGCAGCTTACGGGGGGCTAGGTCACCCCTCCACTTT. Amino acids: CASSLRGARSPLHF.

In nucleotides, the CDR3 is TGTGCCAGCAGTCCGACAGTTTACGATCTTCACTTTTATAGCAATCAGCCCCAGCATTTT. Residues: CASSPTVYDLHFYSNQPQHF. J is TRBJ1-5 and V is TRBV27; TRBD1 is a possible D gene (5 bases). The length of the CDR3 is 20 residues. Trimming left V 5 bases short and J 0 bases short, with 26 bases between. Germline assignment: CDR1 MNHEY and CDR2 SMNVEV (reference sequence).

The chain combines TRBV2 with TRBJ1-2; possible D gene TRBD1, 5 bases. The CDR3 totals 14 residues. The V gene lost 1 base and the J gene lost 2 bases, with 8 bases spanning the gap. The germline V gene has CDR1 SNHLY and CDR2 FYNNEI. As DNA, the CDR3 is TGTGCCAGCAGTGAAGACAGGCTGAACTATGGCTACACCTTC. It is translated as CASSEDRLNYGYTF.

The chain uses TRBV6-2 or TRBV6-3 and TRBJ2-7, with D perhaps TRBD2 (7 bases). There are 18 residues in the CDR3. Germline V gene data show CDR1 as MNHEY and CDR2 as SVGEGT. Trimming took 0 bases from V and 0 from J, leaving 18 bases between them. The CDR3 bases are TGTGCCAGCAGTTACTCGAGGAATCGGGGGGCCGCCTCCTACGAGCAGTACGTC. Amino acids: CASSYSRNRGAASYEQYV.

The rearrangement uses TRBV5-5 and TRBJ2-1, with 7 bases fitting TRBD2. V was pared by 5 bases and J by 0 bases, with 8 bases of the junction left unmatched. This CDR3 is 16 amino acids long. Germline V gene data show CDR1 as SGHKS and CDR2 as YYEKEE (reference sequence). The CDR3 region has the DNA TGTGCCAGCAGTGGGAGGGATGGTAGCTCCTACAATGAGCAGTTCTTC. Its protein is CASSGRDGSSYNEQFF.

V gene TRBV12-3 or TRBV12-4 combines with J gene TRBJ1-2; 10 bases match TRBD1. V lost 8 bases, J lost 4 bases, and 4 bases stayed unmatched. The CDR3 contains 13 residues. The CDR3: CASLWTGGYGYTF. The CDR3 bases are TGTGCCAGCCTGTGGACAGGGGGCTATGGCTACACCTTC.

This sequence joins TRBV3-1 (or the pseudogene TRBV3-2) and TRBJ1-2; 12 positions agree with TRBD1. V was pared by 3 bases and J by 5 bases, with 4 bases of the junction left unmatched. The CDR3 spans 15 residues. Germline loops: CDR1 LGHDT, CDR2 YNNKEL (reference sequence). CDR3 protein: CASSQGTGGVYGYTF. The CDR3 DNA reads as TGTGCCAGCAGCCAGGGGACAGGGGGCGTTTATGGCTACACCTTC.